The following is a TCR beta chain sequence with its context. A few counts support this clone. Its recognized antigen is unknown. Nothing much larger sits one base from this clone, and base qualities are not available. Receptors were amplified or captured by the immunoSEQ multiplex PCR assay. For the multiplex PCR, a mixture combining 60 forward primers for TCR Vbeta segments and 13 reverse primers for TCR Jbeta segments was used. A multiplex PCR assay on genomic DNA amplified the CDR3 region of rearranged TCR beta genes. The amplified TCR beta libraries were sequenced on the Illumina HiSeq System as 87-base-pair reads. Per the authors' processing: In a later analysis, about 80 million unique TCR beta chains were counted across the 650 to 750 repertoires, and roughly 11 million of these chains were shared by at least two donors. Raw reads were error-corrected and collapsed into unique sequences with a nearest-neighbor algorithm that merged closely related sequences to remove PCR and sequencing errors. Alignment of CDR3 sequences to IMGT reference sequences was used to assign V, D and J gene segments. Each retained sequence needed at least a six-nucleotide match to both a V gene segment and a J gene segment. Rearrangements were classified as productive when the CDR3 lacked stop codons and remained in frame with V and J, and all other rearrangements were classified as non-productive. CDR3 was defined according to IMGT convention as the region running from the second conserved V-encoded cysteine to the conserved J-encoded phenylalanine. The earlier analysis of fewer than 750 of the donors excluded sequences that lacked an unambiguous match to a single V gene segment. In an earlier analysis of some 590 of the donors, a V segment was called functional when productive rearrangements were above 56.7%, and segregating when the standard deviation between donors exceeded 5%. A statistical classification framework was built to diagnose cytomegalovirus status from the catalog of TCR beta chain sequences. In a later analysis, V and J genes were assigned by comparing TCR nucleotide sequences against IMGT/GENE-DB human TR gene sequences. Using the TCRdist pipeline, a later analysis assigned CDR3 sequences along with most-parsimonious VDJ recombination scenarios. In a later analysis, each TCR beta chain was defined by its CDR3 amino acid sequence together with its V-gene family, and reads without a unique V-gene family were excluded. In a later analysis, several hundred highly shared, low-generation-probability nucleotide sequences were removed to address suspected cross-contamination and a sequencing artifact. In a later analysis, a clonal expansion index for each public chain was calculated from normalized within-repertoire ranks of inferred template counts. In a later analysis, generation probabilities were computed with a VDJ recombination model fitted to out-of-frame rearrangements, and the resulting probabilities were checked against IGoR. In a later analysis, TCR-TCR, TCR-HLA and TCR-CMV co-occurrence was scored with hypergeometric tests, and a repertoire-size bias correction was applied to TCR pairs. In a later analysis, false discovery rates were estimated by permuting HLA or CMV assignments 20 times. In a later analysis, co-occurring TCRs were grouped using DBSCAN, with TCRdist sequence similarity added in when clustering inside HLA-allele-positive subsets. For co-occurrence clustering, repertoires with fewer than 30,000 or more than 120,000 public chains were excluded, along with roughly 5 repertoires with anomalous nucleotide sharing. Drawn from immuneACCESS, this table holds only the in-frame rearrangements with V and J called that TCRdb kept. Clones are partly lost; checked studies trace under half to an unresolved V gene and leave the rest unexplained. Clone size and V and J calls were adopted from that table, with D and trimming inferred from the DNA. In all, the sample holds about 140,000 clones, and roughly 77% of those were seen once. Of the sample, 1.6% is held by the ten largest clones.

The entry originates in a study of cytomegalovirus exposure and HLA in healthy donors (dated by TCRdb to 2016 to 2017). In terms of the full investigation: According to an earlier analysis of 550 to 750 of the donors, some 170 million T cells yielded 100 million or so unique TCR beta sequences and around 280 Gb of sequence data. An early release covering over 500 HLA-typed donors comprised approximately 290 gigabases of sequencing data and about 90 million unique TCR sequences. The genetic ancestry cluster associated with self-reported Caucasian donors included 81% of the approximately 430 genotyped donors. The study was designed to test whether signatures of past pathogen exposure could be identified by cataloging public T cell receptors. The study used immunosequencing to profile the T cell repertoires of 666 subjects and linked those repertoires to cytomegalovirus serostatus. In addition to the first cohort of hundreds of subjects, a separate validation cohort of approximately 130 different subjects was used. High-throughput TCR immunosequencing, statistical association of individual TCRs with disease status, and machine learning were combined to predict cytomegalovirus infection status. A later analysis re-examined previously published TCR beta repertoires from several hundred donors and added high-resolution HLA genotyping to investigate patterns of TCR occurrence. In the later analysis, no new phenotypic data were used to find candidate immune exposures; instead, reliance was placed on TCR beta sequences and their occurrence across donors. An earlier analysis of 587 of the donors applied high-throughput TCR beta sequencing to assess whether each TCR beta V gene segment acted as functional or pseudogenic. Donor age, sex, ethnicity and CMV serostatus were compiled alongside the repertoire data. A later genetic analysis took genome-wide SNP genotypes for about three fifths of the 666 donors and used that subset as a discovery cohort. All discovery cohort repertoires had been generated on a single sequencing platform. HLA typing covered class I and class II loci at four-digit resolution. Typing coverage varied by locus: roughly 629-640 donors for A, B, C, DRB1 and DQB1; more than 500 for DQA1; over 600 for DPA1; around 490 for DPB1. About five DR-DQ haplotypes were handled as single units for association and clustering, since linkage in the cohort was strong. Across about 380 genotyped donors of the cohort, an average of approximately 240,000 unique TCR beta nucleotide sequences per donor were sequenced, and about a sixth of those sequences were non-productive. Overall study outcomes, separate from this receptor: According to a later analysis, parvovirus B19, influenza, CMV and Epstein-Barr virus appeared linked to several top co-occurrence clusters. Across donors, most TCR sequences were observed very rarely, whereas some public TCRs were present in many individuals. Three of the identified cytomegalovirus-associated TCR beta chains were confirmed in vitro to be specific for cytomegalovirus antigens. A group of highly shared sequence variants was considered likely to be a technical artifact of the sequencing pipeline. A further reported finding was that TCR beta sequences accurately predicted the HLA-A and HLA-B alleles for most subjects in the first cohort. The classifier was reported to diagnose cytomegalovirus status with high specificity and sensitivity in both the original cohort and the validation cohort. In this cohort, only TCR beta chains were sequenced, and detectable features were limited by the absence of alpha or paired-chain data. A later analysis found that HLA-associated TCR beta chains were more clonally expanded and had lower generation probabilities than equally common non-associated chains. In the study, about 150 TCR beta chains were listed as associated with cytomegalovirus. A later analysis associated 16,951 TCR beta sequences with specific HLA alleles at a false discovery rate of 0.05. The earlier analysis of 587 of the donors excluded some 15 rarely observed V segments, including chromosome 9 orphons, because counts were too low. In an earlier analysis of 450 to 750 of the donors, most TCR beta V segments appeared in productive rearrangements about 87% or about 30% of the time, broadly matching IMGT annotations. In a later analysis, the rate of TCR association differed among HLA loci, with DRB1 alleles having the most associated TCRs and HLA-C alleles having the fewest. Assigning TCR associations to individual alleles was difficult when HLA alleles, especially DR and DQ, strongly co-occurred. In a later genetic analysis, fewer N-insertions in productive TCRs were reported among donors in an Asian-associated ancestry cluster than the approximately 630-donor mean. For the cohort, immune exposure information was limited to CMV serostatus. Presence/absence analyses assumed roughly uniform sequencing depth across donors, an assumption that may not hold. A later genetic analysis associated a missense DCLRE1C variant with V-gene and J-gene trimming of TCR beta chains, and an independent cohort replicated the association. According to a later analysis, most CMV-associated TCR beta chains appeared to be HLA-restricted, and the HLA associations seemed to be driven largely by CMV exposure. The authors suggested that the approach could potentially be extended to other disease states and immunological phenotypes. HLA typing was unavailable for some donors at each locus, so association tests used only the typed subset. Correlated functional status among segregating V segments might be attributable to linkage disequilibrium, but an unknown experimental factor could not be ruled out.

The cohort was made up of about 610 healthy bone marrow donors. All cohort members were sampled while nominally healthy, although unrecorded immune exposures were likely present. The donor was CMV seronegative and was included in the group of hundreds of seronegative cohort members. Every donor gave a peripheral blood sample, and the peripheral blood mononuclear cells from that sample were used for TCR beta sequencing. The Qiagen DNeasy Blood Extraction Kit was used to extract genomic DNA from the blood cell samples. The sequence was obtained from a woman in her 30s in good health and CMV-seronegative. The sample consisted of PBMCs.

The nucleotide sequence reads TGTGCCAGCAGCACACCTTCTTGGGCCCAACAAGAGACCCAGTACTTC. This encodes CASSTPSWAQQETQYF. The sequence is built from TRBV7-9 and TRBJ2-5; a confident D gene designation cannot be given. Measured from the cysteine to the phenylalanine, the CDR3 is 16 residues long. Only the CDR3 DNA stays, 48 bases, in frame from base 1. CDR1 SEHNR and CDR2 FQNEAQ are derived from the germline V gene (reference sequence). At the junction V is shortened by 5 bases and J by 2 bases, with 18 bases in between.